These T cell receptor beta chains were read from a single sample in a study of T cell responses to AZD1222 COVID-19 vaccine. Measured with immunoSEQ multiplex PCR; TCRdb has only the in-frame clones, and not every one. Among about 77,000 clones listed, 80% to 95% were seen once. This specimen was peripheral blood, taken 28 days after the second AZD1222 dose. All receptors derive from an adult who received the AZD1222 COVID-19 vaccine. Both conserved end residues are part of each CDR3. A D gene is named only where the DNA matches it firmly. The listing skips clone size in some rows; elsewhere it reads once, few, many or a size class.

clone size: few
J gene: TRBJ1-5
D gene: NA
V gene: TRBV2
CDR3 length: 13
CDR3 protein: CASSEVANQPQHF
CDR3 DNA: TGTGCCAGCAGTGAAGTGGCCAATCAGCCCCAGCATTTT

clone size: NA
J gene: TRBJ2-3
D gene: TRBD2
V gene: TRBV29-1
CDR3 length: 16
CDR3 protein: CSVPSAGLASTDTQYF
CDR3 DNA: TGCAGCGTTCCTAGCGCGGGACTAGCGAGCACAGATACGCAGTATTTT

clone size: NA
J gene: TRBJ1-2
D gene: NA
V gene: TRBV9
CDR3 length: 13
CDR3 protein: CASSSPGRGGYTF
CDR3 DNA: TGTGCCAGCAGCTCGCCAGGCCGGGGGGGCTACACCTTC

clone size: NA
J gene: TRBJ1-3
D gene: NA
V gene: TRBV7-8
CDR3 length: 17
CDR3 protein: CASSESSGAGSGNTIYF
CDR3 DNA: TGTGCCAGCAGCGAAAGTTCCGGGGCAGGGTCTGGAAACACCATATATTTT

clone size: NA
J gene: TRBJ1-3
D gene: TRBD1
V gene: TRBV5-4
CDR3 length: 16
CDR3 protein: CASSRPTGGLENTIYF
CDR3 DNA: TGTGCCAGCAGCCGCCCGACAGGGGGCCTGGAAAACACCATATATTTT

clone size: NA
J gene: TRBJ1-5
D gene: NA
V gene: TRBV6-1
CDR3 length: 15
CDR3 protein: CASSEAAGGNQPQHF
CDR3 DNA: TGTGCCAGCAGTGAAGCTGCAGGGGGCAATCAGCCCCAGCATTTT

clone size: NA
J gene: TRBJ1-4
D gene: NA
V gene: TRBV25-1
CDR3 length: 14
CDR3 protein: CASRNTGTGEKLFF
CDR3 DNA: TGTGCCAGCAGGAACACAGGGACGGGGGAAAAACTGTTTTTT

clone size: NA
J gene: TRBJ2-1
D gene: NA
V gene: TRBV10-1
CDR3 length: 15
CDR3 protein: CASSEGDWADNEQFF
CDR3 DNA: TGCGCCAGCAGTGAAGGGGACTGGGCGGACAATGAGCAGTTCTTC

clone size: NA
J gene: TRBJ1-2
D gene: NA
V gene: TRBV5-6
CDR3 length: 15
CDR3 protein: CASSLAGRTIYGYTF
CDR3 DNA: TGTGCCAGCAGCTTGGCCGGACGGACTATCTATGGCTACACCTTC

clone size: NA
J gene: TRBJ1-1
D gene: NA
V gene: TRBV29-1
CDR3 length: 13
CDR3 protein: CSVTLAGNTEAFF
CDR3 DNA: TGCAGCGTCACCCTGGCGGGGAACACTGAAGCTTTCTTT

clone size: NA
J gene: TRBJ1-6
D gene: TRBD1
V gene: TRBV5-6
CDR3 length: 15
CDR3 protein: CASSLSDREFSPLHF
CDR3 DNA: TGTGCCAGCAGCTTGTCCGACAGGGAATTCTCACCCCTCCACTTT

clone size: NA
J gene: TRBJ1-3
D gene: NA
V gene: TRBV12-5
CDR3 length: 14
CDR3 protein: CASTMDGRGNTIYF
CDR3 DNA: TGTGCTAGCACGATGGACGGACGTGGAAACACCATATATTTT

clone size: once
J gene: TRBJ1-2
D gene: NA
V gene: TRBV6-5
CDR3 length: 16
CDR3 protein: CASSYVQGWPNYGYTF
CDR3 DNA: TGTGCCAGCAGTTACGTGCAGGGATGGCCCAACTATGGCTACACCTTC

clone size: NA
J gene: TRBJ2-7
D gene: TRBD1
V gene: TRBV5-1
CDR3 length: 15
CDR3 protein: CASSLDGGDRGEQYF
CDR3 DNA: TGCGCCAGCAGCTTGGATGGTGGGGACAGGGGGGAGCAGTACTTC

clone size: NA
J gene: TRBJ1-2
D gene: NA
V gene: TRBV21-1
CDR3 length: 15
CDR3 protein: CASSKPQDRVYGYTF
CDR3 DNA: TGTGCCAGCAGCAAACCGCAGGACAGAGTCTATGGCTACACCTTC

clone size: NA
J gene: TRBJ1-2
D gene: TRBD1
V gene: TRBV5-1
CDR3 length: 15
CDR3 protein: CASSPGQGGYYGYTF
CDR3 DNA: TGCGCCAGCAGCCCCGGACAGGGGGGGTACTATGGCTACACCTTC

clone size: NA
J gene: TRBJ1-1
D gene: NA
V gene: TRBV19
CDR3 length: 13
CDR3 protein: CASSPSGRAEAFF
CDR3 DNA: TGTGCCAGTAGTCCCAGCGGAAGGGCTGAAGCTTTCTTT

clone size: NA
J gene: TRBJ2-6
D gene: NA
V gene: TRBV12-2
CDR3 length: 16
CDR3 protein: CASRFSRGTGANVLTF
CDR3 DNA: TGTGCAAGTCGCTTTTCAAGGGGCACTGGGGCCAACGTCCTGACTTTC

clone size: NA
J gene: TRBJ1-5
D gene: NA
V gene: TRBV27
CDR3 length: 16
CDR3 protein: CASSLTSGNSNQPQHF
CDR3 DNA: TGTGCCAGCAGTTTAACGTCCGGGAATAGCAATCAGCCCCAGCATTTT

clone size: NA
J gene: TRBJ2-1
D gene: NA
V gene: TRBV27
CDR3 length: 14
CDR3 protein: CASSLVQIDNEQFF
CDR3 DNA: TGTGCCAGCAGTTTAGTCCAGATTGACAATGAGCAGTTCTTC

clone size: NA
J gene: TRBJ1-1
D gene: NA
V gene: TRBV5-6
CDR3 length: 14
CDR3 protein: CASSPSWGSTEAFF
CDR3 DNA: TGTGCCAGCAGCCCGTCTTGGGGTAGCACTGAAGCTTTCTTT

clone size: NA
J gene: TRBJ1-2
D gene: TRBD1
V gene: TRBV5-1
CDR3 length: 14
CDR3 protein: CASSASGTGGDYTF
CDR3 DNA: TGCGCCAGCAGCGCCTCCGGGACAGGGGGCGACTACACCTTC

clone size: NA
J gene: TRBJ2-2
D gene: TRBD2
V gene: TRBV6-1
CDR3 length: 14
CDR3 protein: CASTQAGGVGELFF
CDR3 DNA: TGTGCCAGCACCCAGGCGGGGGGAGTCGGGGAGCTGTTTTTT

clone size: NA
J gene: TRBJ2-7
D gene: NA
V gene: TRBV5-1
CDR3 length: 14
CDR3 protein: CASSLVRGSYEQYF
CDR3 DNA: TGCGCCAGCAGCTTGGTCCGGGGTTCCTACGAGCAGTACTTC

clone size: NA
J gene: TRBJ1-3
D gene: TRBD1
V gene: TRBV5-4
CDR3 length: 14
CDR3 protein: CASSSQGLGNTIYF
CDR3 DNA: TGTGCCAGCAGCTCACAGGGGCTTGGAAACACCATATATTTT

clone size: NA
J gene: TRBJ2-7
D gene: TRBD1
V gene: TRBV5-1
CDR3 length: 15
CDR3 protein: CASSPRQGPSYEQYF
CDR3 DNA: TGCGCCAGCAGCCCGCGACAGGGACCTTCCTACGAGCAGTACTTC

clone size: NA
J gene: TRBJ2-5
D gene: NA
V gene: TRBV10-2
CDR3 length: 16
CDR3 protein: CASSVGGGITGETQYF
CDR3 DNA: TGCGCCAGCAGTGTTGGAGGGGGCATTACGGGAGAGACCCAGTACTTC

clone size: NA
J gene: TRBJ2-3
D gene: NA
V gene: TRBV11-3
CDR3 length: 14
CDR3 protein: CASSQLGARGTQYF
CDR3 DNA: TGTGCCAGCAGCCAACTCGGGGCCCGAGGGACGCAGTATTTT